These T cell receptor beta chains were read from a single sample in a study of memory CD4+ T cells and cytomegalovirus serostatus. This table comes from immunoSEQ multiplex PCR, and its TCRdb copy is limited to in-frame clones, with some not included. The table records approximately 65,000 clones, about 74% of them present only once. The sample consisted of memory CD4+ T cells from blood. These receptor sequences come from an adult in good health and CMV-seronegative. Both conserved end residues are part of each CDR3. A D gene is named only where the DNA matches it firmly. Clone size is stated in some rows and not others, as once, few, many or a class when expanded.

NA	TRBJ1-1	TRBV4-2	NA	CASSQILMNTEAFF	TGTGCCAGCAGCCAAATTCTTATGAACACTGAAGCTTTCTTT
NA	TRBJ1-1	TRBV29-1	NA	CSVKGPSGTEAFF	TGCAGCGTGAAGGGGCCATCGGGGACTGAAGCTTTCTTT
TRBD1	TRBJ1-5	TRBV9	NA	CASSVSGQVPHQPQHF	TGTGCCAGCAGCGTCTCGGGACAGGTCCCTCATCAGCCCCAGCATTTT
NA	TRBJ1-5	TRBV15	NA	CATSRGRVMGNQPQHF	TGTGCCACCAGCAGAGGGAGGGTGATGGGCAATCAGCCCCAGCATTTT
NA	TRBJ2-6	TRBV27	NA	CASSRKGTDSSGANVLTF	TGTGCCAGCAGCCGAAAGGGGACGGACAGCTCTGGGGCCAACGTCCTGACTTTC
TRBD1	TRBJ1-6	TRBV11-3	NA	CASSSHRGAPLHF	TGTGCCAGCAGCTCACACAGGGGGGCACCCCTCCACTTT
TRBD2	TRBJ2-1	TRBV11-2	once	CASSETSGSRNEQFF	TGTGCCAGCAGCGAGACTAGCGGGAGTCGAAATGAGCAGTTCTTC
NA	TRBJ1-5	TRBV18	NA	CASSLYGGADQPQHF	TGTGCCAGCTCACTATACGGGGGGGCGGATCAGCCCCAGCATTTT
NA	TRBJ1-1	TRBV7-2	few	CASSFGRSNTEAFF	TGTGCCAGCAGCTTTGGCCGGTCGAACACTGAAGCTTTCTTT
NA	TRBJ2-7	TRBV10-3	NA	CAILNSSAMVYEQYF	TGTGCCATCCTCAACTCTAGCGCCATGGTCTACGAGCAGTACTTC
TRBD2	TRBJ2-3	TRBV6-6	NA	CASIQDFGGRGTYF	TGTGCCAGCATCCAGGACTTCGGCGGGAGAGGGACGTATTTT
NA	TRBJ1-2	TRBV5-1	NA	CASSARGADYGYTF	TGCGCCAGCAGCGCCAGGGGTGCGGACTATGGCTACACCTTC
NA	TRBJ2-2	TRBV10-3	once	CAISEHSGELFF	TGTGCCATCAGTGAGCACTCCGGGGAGCTGTTTTTT
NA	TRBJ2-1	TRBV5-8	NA	CASSLGAGGNEQFF	TGTGCCAGCAGCTTGGGAGCAGGAGGCAATGAGCAGTTCTTC
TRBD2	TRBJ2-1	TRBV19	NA	CASSIEPWREPREQFF	TGTGCCAGTAGTATAGAACCTTGGCGGGAGCCGCGTGAGCAGTTCTTC
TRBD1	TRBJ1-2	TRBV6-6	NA	CASRRPGQGAPGYTF	TGTGCCAGCAGGAGGCCGGGACAGGGGGCGCCTGGCTACACCTTC
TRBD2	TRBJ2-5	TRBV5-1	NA	CASSLTPGGQETQYF	TGCGCCAGCAGCTTGACACCGGGGGGCCAAGAGACCCAGTACTTC
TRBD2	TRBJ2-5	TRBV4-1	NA	CASSQSTGLARQETQYF	TGCGCCAGCAGCCAAAGCACAGGACTAGCGAGGCAAGAGACCCAGTACTTC
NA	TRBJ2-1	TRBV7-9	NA	CASSLGSNEQFF	TGTGCCAGCAGCTTAGGTTCTAATGAGCAGTTCTTC
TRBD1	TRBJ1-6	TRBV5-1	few	CASSSRTGTGPYNSPLHF	TGCGCCAGCAGCTCACGAACCGGGACAGGGCCTTATAATTCACCCCTCCACTTT
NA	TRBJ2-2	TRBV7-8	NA	CASSLRDTGELFF	TGTGCCAGCAGCTTAAGGGACACCGGGGAGCTGTTTTTT
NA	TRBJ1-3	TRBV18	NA	CASSETTVAGNTIYF	TGTGCCAGCTCTGAAACGACAGTAGCCGGAAACACCATATATTTT
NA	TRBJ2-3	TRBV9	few	CASSAGAPDTQYF	TGTGCCAGCAGCGCGGGGGCTCCAGATACGCAGTATTTT
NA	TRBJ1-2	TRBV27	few	CASSLNRQSPYGYTF	TGTGCCAGCAGTTTAAATAGACAGAGCCCCTATGGCTACACCTTC
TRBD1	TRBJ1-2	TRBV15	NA	CATRGPDRNYGYTF	TGTGCCACCAGAGGTCCGGACAGGAACTATGGCTACACCTTC
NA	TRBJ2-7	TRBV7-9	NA	CASSLEHGRQYF	TGTGCCAGCAGCTTAGAGCACGGGAGGCAGTACTTC
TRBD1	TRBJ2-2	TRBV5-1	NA	CASKPGQANTGELFF	TGCGCCAGTAAGCCGGGACAGGCCAACACCGGGGAGCTGTTTTTT
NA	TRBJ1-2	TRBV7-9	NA	CASSLDWLSEGSTF	TGTGCCAGCAGCTTAGACTGGTTGTCAGAGGGCTCCACCTTC
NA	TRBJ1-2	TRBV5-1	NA	CASSSHAYDGYTF	TGCGCCAGCAGCTCTCATGCGTATGATGGCTACACCTTC
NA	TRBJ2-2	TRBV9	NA	CASTDSPMGGELFF	TGTGCCAGCACCGACTCCCCAATGGGCGGGGAGCTGTTTTTT
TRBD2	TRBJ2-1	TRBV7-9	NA	CASSNSGGEQFF	TGTGCCAGCAGTAATAGCGGGGGGGAGCAGTTCTTC
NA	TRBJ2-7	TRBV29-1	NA	CSVGTLYEQYF	TGCAGCGTTGGTACGCTCTACGAGCAGTACTTC
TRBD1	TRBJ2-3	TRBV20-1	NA	CSAWTGNTQYF	TGCAGTGCTTGGACAGGTAATACGCAGTATTTT
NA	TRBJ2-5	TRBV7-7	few	CASSPTGSLGQETQYF	TGTGCTAGCAGCCCAACAGGGAGCTTAGGGCAAGAGACCCAGTACTTC
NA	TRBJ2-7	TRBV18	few	CASSRDSLLAYEQYF	TGTGCCAGCTCACGGGACTCTCTCCTCGCCTACGAGCAGTACTTC
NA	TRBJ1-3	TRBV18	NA	CASSPGGAAGNTIYF	TGTGCCAGCTCACCCGGCGGTGCGGCTGGAAACACCATATATTTT
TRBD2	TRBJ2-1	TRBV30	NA	CAWSLPTSGGYNEQFF	TGTGCCTGGAGTCTCCCGACTAGCGGGGGGTACAATGAGCAGTTCTTC
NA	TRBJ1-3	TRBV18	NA	CASSPGPLLSGNTIYF	TGTGCCAGCTCACCAGGGCCCCTTCTCTCTGGAAACACCATATATTTT
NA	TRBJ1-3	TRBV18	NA	CASSPGQNPSGNTIYF	TGTGCCAGCTCACCCGGACAAAACCCCTCTGGAAACACCATATATTTT
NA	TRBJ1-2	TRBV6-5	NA	CASSYQQLNNYGYTF	TGTGCCAGCAGTTACCAACAGCTAAATAACTATGGCTACACCTTC
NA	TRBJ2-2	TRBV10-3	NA	CAMGRRSDTGELFF	TGTGCCATGGGGCGACGATCGGACACCGGGGAGCTGTTTTTT
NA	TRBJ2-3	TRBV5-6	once	CASSLLVGGDTQYF	TGTGCCAGCAGCTTGCTGGTAGGAGGAGATACGCAGTATTTT
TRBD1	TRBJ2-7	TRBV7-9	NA	CASSPWDRGGEQYF	TGTGCCAGCAGCCCTTGGGACAGGGGAGGGGAGCAGTACTTC
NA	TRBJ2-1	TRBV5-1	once	CASSLGQDKNEQFF	TGCGCCAGCAGCTTGGGGCAGGACAAAAATGAGCAGTTCTTC
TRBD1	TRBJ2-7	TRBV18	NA	CASSTSGGSNYEQYF	TGTGCCAGCTCAACCTCAGGGGGCTCTAACTACGAGCAGTACTTC
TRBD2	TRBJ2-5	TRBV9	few	CASSEGGGKETQYF	TGTGCCAGCAGCGAGGGCGGGGGTAAAGAGACCCAGTACTTC